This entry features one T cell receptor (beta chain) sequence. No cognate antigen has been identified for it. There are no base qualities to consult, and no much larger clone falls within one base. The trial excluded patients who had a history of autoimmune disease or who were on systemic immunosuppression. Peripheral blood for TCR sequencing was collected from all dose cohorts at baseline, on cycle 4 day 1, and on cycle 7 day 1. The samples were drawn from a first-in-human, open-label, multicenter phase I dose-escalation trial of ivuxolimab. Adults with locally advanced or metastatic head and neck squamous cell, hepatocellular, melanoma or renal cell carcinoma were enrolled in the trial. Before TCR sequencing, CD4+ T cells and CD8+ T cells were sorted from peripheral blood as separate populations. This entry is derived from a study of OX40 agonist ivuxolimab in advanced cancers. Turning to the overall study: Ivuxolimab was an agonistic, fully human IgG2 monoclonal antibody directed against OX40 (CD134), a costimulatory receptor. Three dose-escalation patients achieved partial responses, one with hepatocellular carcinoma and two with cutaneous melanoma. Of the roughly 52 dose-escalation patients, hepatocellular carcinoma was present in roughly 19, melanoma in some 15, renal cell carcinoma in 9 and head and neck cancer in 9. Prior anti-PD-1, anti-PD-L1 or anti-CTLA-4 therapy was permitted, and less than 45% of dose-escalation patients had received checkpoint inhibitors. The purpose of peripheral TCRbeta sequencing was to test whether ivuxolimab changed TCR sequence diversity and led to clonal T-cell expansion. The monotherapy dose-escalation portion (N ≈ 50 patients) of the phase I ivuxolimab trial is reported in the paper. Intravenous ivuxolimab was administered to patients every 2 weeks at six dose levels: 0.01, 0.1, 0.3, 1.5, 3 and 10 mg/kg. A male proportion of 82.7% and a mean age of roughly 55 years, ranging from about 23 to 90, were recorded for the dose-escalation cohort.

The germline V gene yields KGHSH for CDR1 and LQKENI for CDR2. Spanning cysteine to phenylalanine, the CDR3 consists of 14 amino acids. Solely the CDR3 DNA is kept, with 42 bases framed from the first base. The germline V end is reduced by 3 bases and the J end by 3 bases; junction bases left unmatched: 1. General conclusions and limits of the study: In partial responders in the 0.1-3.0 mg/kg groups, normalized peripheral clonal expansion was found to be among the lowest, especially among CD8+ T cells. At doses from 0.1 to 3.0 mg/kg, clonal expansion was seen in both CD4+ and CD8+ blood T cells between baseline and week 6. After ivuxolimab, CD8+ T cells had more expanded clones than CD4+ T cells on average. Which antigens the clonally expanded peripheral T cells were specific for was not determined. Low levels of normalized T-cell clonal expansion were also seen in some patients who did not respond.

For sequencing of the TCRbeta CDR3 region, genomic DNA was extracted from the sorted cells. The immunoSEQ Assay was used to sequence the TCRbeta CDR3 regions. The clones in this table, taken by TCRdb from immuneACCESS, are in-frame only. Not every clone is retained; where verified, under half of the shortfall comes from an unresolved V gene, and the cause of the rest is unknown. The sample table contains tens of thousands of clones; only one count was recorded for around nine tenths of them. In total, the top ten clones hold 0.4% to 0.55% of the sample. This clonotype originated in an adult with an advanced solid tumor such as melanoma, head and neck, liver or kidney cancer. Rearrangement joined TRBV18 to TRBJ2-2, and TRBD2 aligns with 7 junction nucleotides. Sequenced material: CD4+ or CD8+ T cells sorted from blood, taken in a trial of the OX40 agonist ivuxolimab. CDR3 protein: CASSPGGDTGELFF. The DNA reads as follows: TGTGCCAGCTCACCGGGGGGGGACACCGGGGAGCTGTTTTTT.